Listed below are T cell receptor beta chains from one sample, sequenced in a study of cytomegalovirus exposure and HLA in healthy donors. Only in-frame clones appear in the TCRdb table, and some are missing; sequencing was by immunoSEQ multiplex PCR. This sample has some 170,000 clones, with about 80% found just once. Sequenced: PBMCs. All receptors derive from a man younger than 30 in good health and CMV-seropositive. Each CDR3 is given with its conserved first and last residue. D genes are given only for firm matches. Expanded clones get a size class; other rows say once, few or many, or leave the size out.

v_gene: TRBV7-9
j_gene: TRBJ2-6
d_gene: .
abundance: .
CDR3aa: CASSLGGANVLTF
CDR3nt: TGTGCCAGCAGCCTCGGGGGGGCCAACGTCCTGACTTTC

v_gene: TRBV15
j_gene: TRBJ2-7
d_gene: .
abundance: .
CDR3aa: CATSREGAAAYEQYF
CDR3nt: TGTGCCACCAGCAGGGAGGGGGCCGCGGCCTACGAGCAGTACTTC

v_gene: TRBV5-1
j_gene: TRBJ2-1
d_gene: .
abundance: .
CDR3aa: CASSLDPPGVAGHNEQFF
CDR3nt: TGCGCCAGCAGCTTGGACCCACCAGGGGTAGCGGGCCACAATGAGCAGTTCTTC

v_gene: TRBV28
j_gene: TRBJ1-2
d_gene: TRBD1
abundance: large
CDR3aa: CASTGQNYGYTF
CDR3nt: TGTGCCAGCACGGGACAGAACTATGGCTACACCTTC

v_gene: TRBV7-9
j_gene: TRBJ1-2
d_gene: .
abundance: .
CDR3aa: CASSTNSGAGFYTF
CDR3nt: TGTGCCAGCAGCACTAACAGTGGCGCGGGCTTCTACACCTTC

v_gene: TRBV30
j_gene: TRBJ2-2
d_gene: TRBD1
abundance: .
CDR3aa: CAWRTGTTGELFF
CDR3nt: TGTGCCTGGCGGACAGGTACCACCGGGGAGCTGTTTTTT

v_gene: TRBV10-1
j_gene: TRBJ2-7
d_gene: TRBD1
abundance: few
CDR3aa: CASSSPGTGGREQYF
CDR3nt: TGCGCCAGCAGCAGTCCCGGGACAGGGGGACGCGAGCAGTACTTC

v_gene: TRBV4-1
j_gene: TRBJ2-1
d_gene: TRBD1
abundance: .
CDR3aa: CASSQGQGAGRFYEQFF
CDR3nt: TGCGCCAGCAGCCAAGGACAGGGGGCGGGTCGTTTTTATGAGCAGTTCTTC

v_gene: TRBV5-1
j_gene: TRBJ2-2
d_gene: .
abundance: .
CDR3aa: CASSVQGLVGGRNTGELFF
CDR3nt: TGCGCCAGCAGCGTACAAGGACTAGTGGGGGGCCGGAACACCGGGGAGCTGTTTTTT

v_gene: TRBV11-2
j_gene: TRBJ1-1
d_gene: .
abundance: .
CDR3aa: CASSLGLTNTEAFF
CDR3nt: TGTGCCAGCAGCTTAGGGTTAACAAACACTGAAGCTTTCTTT

v_gene: TRBV6-1
j_gene: TRBJ1-1
d_gene: .
abundance: .
CDR3aa: CASSEEEGLNTEAFF
CDR3nt: TGTGCCAGCAGTGAAGAGGAGGGATTGAACACTGAAGCTTTCTTT

v_gene: TRBV19
j_gene: TRBJ2-5
d_gene: .
abundance: few
CDR3aa: CASSIRLGDATQYF
CDR3nt: TGTGCCAGTAGTATTAGACTAGGGGACGCGACCCAGTACTTC

v_gene: TRBV2
j_gene: TRBJ1-2
d_gene: .
abundance: .
CDR3aa: CASSGRYGYTF
CDR3nt: TGTGCCAGCAGCGGTCGCTATGGCTACACCTTC

v_gene: TRBV9
j_gene: TRBJ1-3
d_gene: .
abundance: .
CDR3aa: CASGGAGGVGTIYF
CDR3nt: TGTGCCAGCGGGGGGGCAGGAGGGGTCGGCACCATATATTTT

v_gene: TRBV6-6
j_gene: TRBJ2-7
d_gene: .
abundance: few
CDR3aa: CASSYEFAYAYEQYF
CDR3nt: TGTGCCAGCAGTTACGAGTTTGCCTACGCATACGAGCAGTACTTC

v_gene: TRBV4-3
j_gene: TRBJ1-2
d_gene: .
abundance: .
CDR3aa: CASSLSMRADPDLYGYTF
CDR3nt: TGCGCCAGCAGCCTCTCCATGCGGGCGGACCCTGACCTCTATGGCTACACCTTC

v_gene: TRBV30
j_gene: TRBJ1-4
d_gene: .
abundance: .
CDR3aa: CAWRGVYEKLFF
CDR3nt: TGTGCCTGGAGGGGAGTGTATGAAAAACTGTTTTTT

v_gene: TRBV5-4
j_gene: TRBJ2-2
d_gene: TRBD2
abundance: few
CDR3aa: CASSLIRSGRDTGELFF
CDR3nt: TGTGCCAGCAGCTTGATACGGAGCGGGAGAGATACCGGGGAGCTGTTTTTT

v_gene: TRBV30
j_gene: TRBJ1-1
d_gene: .
abundance: .
CDR3aa: CAWSVLGGDGAFF
CDR3nt: TGTGCCTGGAGTGTACTTGGGGGGGATGGAGCTTTCTTT

v_gene: TRBV6-6
j_gene: TRBJ1-2
d_gene: .
abundance: .
CDR3aa: CASSRDYNYGYTF
CDR3nt: TGTGCCAGCAGCCGCGACTATAACTATGGCTACACCTTC

v_gene: TRBV18
j_gene: TRBJ1-1
d_gene: .
abundance: .
CDR3aa: CASSHDRRVTEAFF
CDR3nt: TGTGCCAGCTCCCACGACAGAAGGGTCACTGAAGCTTTCTTT

v_gene: TRBV6-1
j_gene: TRBJ2-5
d_gene: TRBD1
abundance: .
CDR3aa: CATGPGQFMAQYF
CDR3nt: TGTGCCACCGGTCCGGGACAGTTCATGGCCCAGTACTTC

v_gene: TRBV7-2
j_gene: TRBJ1-5
d_gene: .
abundance: .
CDR3aa: CASSLEQGPGQPQHF
CDR3nt: TGTGCCAGCAGCTTAGAGCAGGGGCCTGGGCAGCCCCAGCATTTT

v_gene: TRBV7-2
j_gene: TRBJ2-7
d_gene: TRBD2
abundance: .
CDR3aa: CASSLGAGVREQYF
CDR3nt: TGTGCCAGCAGCTTAGGGGCGGGAGTGCGGGAGCAGTACTTC

v_gene: TRBV18
j_gene: TRBJ1-2
d_gene: .
abundance: .
CDR3aa: CASSPEALYYGYTF
CDR3nt: TGTGCCAGCTCACCGGAAGCGCTTTACTATGGCTACACCTTC

v_gene: TRBV6-1
j_gene: TRBJ2-7
d_gene: .
abundance: few
CDR3aa: CASADYEQYF
CDR3nt: TGTGCCAGCGCAGACTACGAGCAGTACTTC

v_gene: TRBV29-1
j_gene: TRBJ2-1
d_gene: .
abundance: .
CDR3aa: CSVEVWDSKYNEQFF
CDR3nt: TGCAGCGTTGAAGTCTGGGACTCCAAGTACAATGAGCAGTTCTTC

v_gene: TRBV5-1
j_gene: TRBJ2-1
d_gene: .
abundance: .
CDR3aa: CASSLRLAGNEQFF
CDR3nt: TGCGCCAGCAGCTTGAGGCTAGCCGGCAATGAGCAGTTCTTC

v_gene: TRBV27
j_gene: TRBJ1-4
d_gene: .
abundance: .
CDR3aa: CASSSQGISTNEKLFF
CDR3nt: TGTGCCAGCAGTTCTCAGGGGATCTCAACTAATGAAAAACTGTTTTTT

v_gene: TRBV27
j_gene: TRBJ2-7
d_gene: TRBD1
abundance: few
CDR3aa: CASSIAWRDRGRIHEQYF
CDR3nt: TGTGCCAGCAGTATCGCTTGGCGGGACAGGGGGCGAATCCACGAGCAGTACTTC

v_gene: TRBV5-4
j_gene: TRBJ2-7
d_gene: TRBD1
abundance: .
CDR3aa: CASLNRGQNEQYF
CDR3nt: TGTGCCAGCCTAAACAGGGGGCAGAACGAGCAGTACTTC

v_gene: TRBV11-2
j_gene: TRBJ2-3
d_gene: .
abundance: .
CDR3aa: CASTLTGVVGHTQYF
CDR3nt: TGTGCCAGCACACTAACCGGGGTAGTAGGTCATACGCAGTATTTT

v_gene: TRBV18
j_gene: TRBJ1-3
d_gene: TRBD1
abundance: .
CDR3aa: CASSRQGEYSGSTIYF
CDR3nt: TGTGCCAGCTCACGACAGGGGGAATACTCTGGAAGCACCATATATTTT

v_gene: TRBV19
j_gene: TRBJ1-5
d_gene: TRBD1
abundance: .
CDR3aa: CATAPGQGRMGNQPQHF
CDR3nt: TGTGCCACCGCTCCGGGACAGGGGAGGATGGGCAATCAGCCCCAGCATTTT

v_gene: TRBV11-2
j_gene: TRBJ1-5
d_gene: .
abundance: .
CDR3aa: CASSLDFSQPQHF
CDR3nt: TGTGCCAGCAGCTTAGATTTTAGTCAGCCCCAGCATTTT

v_gene: TRBV7-2
j_gene: TRBJ2-7
d_gene: .
abundance: few
CDR3aa: CASSPSSYEQYF
CDR3nt: TGTGCCAGCAGCCCGAGCTCCTACGAGCAGTACTTC

v_gene: TRBV6-4
j_gene: TRBJ2-1
d_gene: TRBD2
abundance: few
CDR3aa: CASSSSGRADEQFF
CDR3nt: TGTGCCAGCAGCTCTAGCGGGAGGGCCGATGAGCAGTTCTTC

v_gene: TRBV7-2
j_gene: TRBJ1-5
d_gene: .
abundance: .
CDR3aa: CASSPRGGNQPQHF
CDR3nt: TGTGCCAGCAGCCCCCGGGGAGGCAATCAGCCCCAGCATTTT

v_gene: TRBV5-4
j_gene: TRBJ2-7
d_gene: TRBD1
abundance: .
CDR3aa: CASSTKDRGRFLDEQYF
CDR3nt: TGTGCCAGCAGTACGAAGGACAGGGGGCGATTTTTGGACGAGCAGTACTTC

v_gene: TRBV4-3
j_gene: TRBJ2-7
d_gene: TRBD2
abundance: .
CDR3aa: CASSPGTSGYEQYF
CDR3nt: TGCGCCAGCAGCCCCGGGACTAGCGGATACGAGCAGTACTTC

v_gene: TRBV29-1
j_gene: TRBJ1-2
d_gene: TRBD1
abundance: .
CDR3aa: CSVGEGTGVQGYTF
CDR3nt: TGCAGCGTTGGGGAGGGGACAGGGGTTCAGGGCTACACCTTC

v_gene: TRBV10-1
j_gene: TRBJ2-1
d_gene: .
abundance: .
CDR3aa: CASSDPGENNEQFF
CDR3nt: TGCGCCAGCAGTGACCCGGGAGAGAACAATGAGCAGTTCTTC

v_gene: TRBV6-1
j_gene: TRBJ2-7
d_gene: TRBD1
abundance: .
CDR3aa: CASRGQPHYEQYF
CDR3nt: TGTGCCAGCCGGGGACAGCCACACTACGAGCAGTACTTC

v_gene: TRBV6-5
j_gene: TRBJ2-7
d_gene: TRBD2
abundance: .
CDR3aa: CASSLAGGGEQYF
CDR3nt: TGTGCCAGCAGCTTAGCGGGAGGAGGCGAGCAGTACTTC

v_gene: TRBV7-2
j_gene: TRBJ2-2
d_gene: TRBD2
abundance: .
CDR3aa: CASSLRGLVELFF
CDR3nt: TGTGCCAGCAGCTTGAGGGGACTAGTGGAGCTGTTTTTT

v_gene: TRBV6-5
j_gene: TRBJ1-2
d_gene: .
abundance: .
CDR3aa: CASRWGAYGYTF
CDR3nt: TGTGCCAGCAGGTGGGGCGCCTATGGCTACACCTTC

v_gene: TRBV6-4
j_gene: TRBJ1-4
d_gene: .
abundance: few
CDR3aa: CASSEATGSEKLFF
CDR3nt: TGTGCCAGCAGTGAAGCAACAGGGAGCGAAAAACTGTTTTTT

v_gene: TRBV27
j_gene: TRBJ1-4
d_gene: TRBD1
abundance: .
CDR3aa: CASGRTGNEKLFF
CDR3nt: TGTGCCAGCGGGCGGACAGGGAATGAAAAACTGTTTTTT